The source of this T cell receptor beta chain is a study of PD-1 blockade in classical Hodgkin lymphoma. Whole-study context: Patients were administered nivolumab (3 mg/kg intravenously) every 2 weeks.

Time point defined: cycle 4 day 1 (C4D1), after more than five weeks of nivolumab. There was relapse after autologous stem cell transplantation in every patient, and there was variation in brentuximab vedotin exposure. Magnetic negative selection isolated CD8+ T cells from thawed PBMCs. Complete response, partial response or progressive disease constituted the best responses recorded. Sequencing was performed with immunoSEQ multiplex PCR; in TCRdb, only in-frame clones are kept and a portion is missing. The table has 750 to 950 clones, 72% seen once. V lost 7 bases, J lost 3 bases, and 5 bases stayed unmatched. Germline values: CDR1 MNHNS, CDR2 SASEGT. The CDR3 is made up of 14 amino acids.

The source of this sequence is a human donor with classical Hodgkin lymphoma. The chain is built from TRBV6-1 and TRBJ2-2, with 7 nucleotides matching TRBD1. The input for sequencing was CD8+ T cells from blood, taken before the fourth cycle of nivolumab. The CDR3, as DNA: TGTGCCAGCAAGCCGGGACAGTACACCGGGGAGCTGTTTTTT. Translation gives CASKPGQYTGELFF.